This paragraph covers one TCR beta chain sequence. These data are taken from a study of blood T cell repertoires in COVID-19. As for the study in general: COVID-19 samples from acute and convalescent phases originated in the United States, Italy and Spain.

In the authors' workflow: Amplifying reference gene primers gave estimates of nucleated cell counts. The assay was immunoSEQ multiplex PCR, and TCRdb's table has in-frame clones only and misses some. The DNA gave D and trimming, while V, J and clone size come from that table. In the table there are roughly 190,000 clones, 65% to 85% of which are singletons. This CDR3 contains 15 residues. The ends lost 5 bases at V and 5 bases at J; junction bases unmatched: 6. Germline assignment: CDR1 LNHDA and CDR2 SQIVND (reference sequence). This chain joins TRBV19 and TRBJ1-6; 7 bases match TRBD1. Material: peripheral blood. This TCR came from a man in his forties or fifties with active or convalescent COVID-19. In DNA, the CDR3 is TGTGCCAGTAGTGTGTACAGGGGAAATAATTCACCCCTCCACTTT. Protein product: CASSVYRGNNSPLHF. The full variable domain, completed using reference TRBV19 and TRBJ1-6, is DGGITQSPKYLFRKEGQNVTLSCEQNLNHDAMYWYRQDPGQGLRLIYYSQIVNDFQKGDIAEGYSVSREKKESFPLTVTSAQKNPTAFYLCASSVYRGNNSPLHFGNGTRLTVT.